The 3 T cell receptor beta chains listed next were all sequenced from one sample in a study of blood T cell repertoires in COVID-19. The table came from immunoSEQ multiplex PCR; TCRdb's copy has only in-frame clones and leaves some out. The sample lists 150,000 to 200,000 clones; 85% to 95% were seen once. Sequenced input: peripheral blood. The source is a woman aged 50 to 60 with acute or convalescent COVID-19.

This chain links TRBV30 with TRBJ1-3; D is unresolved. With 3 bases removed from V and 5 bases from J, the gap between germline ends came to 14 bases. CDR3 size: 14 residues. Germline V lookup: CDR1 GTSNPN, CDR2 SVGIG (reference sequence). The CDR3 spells CAWSVSRSRNTIYF. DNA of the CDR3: TGTGCCTGGAGCGTAAGCCGGTCACGAAACACCATATATTTT.

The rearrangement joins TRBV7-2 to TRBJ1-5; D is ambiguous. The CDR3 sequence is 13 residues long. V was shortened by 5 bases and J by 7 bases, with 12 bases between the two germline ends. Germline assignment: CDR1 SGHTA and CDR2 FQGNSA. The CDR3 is CASSAMRPQPQHF. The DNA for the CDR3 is TGTGCCAGCAGCGCTATGCGTCCCCAGCCCCAGCATTTT.

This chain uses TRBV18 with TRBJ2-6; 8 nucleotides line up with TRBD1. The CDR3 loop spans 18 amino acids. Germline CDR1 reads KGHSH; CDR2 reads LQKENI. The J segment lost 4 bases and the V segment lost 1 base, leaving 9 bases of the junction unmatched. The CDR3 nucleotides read TGTGCCAGCTCACCACGAGCAGGGGGCGCGTCAGGGGCCAACGTCCTGACTTTC. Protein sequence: CASSPRAGGASGANVLTF.